Listed below are T cell receptor beta chains from one sample, sequenced in a study of blood T cell repertoires in COVID-19. Data came from immunoSEQ multiplex PCR; TCRdb stores just in-frame clones and leaves some out. The table shows roughly 230,000 clones, with roughly 80% occurring only once. The sample taken for sequencing was peripheral blood. These receptors came from a woman aged 55-70 years with active or convalescent COVID-19. CDR3s include the opening cysteine and the closing phenylalanine or tryptophan. The D gene is left open where the match is weak. The size entry is marked missing in some rows and otherwise reads once, few, many or a size class.

>TRBJ2-3|TRBV6-6|.|TRBD1
CASSRQGAGTDTQYF
TGTGCCAGCAGCCGACAGGGGGCGGGCACAGATACGCAGTATTTT
>TRBJ2-3|TRBV10-3|.|TRBD2
CAISINSGGTDTQYF
TGTGCCATCAGTATCAATAGCGGGGGCACAGATACGCAGTATTTT
>TRBJ2-2|TRBV2|.|TRBD2
CASGPTSGGPGTGELFF
TGTGCCAGCGGCCCTACTAGCGGGGGGCCAGGAACCGGGGAGCTGTTTTTT
>TRBJ2-1|TRBV10-3|.|TRBD2
CAISLSGGGSEQFF
TGTGCCATCTCCCTTAGCGGGGGGGGCTCTGAGCAGTTCTTC
>TRBJ2-7|TRBV18|.|TRBD2
CASSPLTSGLYEQYF
TGTGCCAGCTCACCACTCACTAGCGGCCTTTACGAGCAGTACTTC
>TRBJ1-6|TRBV5-1|.|TRBD1
CASSPRQGVMSPLHF
TGCGCCAGCAGCCCCAGACAGGGTGTAATGTCACCCCTCCACTTT
>TRBJ1-3|TRBV5-5|once|.
CASSLWGEGNTIYF
TGTGCCAGCAGCTTGTGGGGGGAAGGAAACACCATATATTTT
>TRBJ2-3|TRBV5-5|.|TRBD2
CASSLSSGGAGPDTQYF
TGTGCCAGCAGCTTGTCGAGCGGGGGGGCCGGCCCAGATACGCAGTATTTT
>TRBJ1-1|TRBV7-9|few|TRBD1
CASSKDRAGNTEAFF
TGTGCCAGCAGCAAGGACAGGGCTGGGAACACTGAAGCTTTCTTT
>TRBJ2-2|TRBV4-1|.|.
CASSQDLAGELFF
TGCGCCAGCAGCCAAGATCTCGCCGGGGAGCTGTTTTTT
>TRBJ1-1|TRBV27|.|TRBD1
CASSFPGRGTEAFF
TGTGCCAGCAGTTTCCCGGGCAGGGGGACTGAAGCTTTCTTT
>TRBJ1-3|TRBV6-5|.|.
CASSRQNIGNTIYF
TGTGCCAGCAGCAGACAGAATATTGGAAACACCATATATTTT
>TRBJ1-2|TRBV9|.|TRBD1
CASSVAGQGNYGYTF
TGTGCCAGCAGCGTAGCGGGACAGGGGAACTATGGCTACACCTTC
>TRBJ2-5|TRBV11-3|.|TRBD2
CASSNLRGRRGETQYF
TGTGCCAGCAGCAATCTACGCGGGAGGAGGGGGGAGACCCAGTACTTC
>TRBJ2-3|TRBV27|.|.
CASSLTSTDTQYF
TGTGCCAGCAGTCTCACTAGCACAGATACGCAGTATTTT
>TRBJ1-2|TRBV5-5|.|TRBD1
CASSLYDRANYGYTF
TGTGCCAGCAGCTTGTATGACAGGGCTAACTATGGCTACACCTTC
>TRBJ2-5|TRBV14|.|TRBD2
CASSLGVAGNQETQYF
TGTGCCAGCAGCCTCGGGGTAGCGGGCAACCAAGAGACCCAGTACTTC
>TRBJ2-1|TRBV11-3|few|.
CASSPVRGRNEQFF
TGTGCCAGCAGCCCCGTCCGTGGCCGTAATGAGCAGTTCTTC
>TRBJ2-2|TRBV19|.|.
CASSIGRYTGELFF
TGTGCCAGTAGTATAGGGAGATACACCGGGGAGCTGTTTTTT
>TRBJ1-5|TRBV9|.|TRBD1
CASSVAGTEGQPQHF
TGTGCCAGCAGCGTAGCCGGGACAGAGGGTCAGCCCCAGCATTTT
>TRBJ2-3|TRBV3-1/TRBV3-2|.|.
CASRGRRVSTDTQYF
TGTGCCAGCAGAGGGCGGAGGGTAAGCACAGATACGCAGTATTTT
>TRBJ2-2|TRBV6-6|.|.
CASSPLRRTNTGELFF
TGTGCCAGCAGTCCACTAAGACGGACGAACACCGGGGAGCTGTTTTTT
>TRBJ2-2|TRBV2|.|TRBD1
CASRGTANTGELFF
TGTGCCAGCAGGGGGACAGCAAACACCGGGGAGCTGTTTTTT
>TRBJ2-1|TRBV6-5|few|TRBD2
CATSGGTDFGEQFF
TGTGCCACCAGCGGGGGGACCGACTTCGGTGAGCAGTTCTTC
>TRBJ1-5|TRBV15|.|.
CATSKDRRGEPQHF
TGTGCCACCAGCAAGGATCGGAGGGGTGAGCCCCAGCATTTT
>TRBJ2-1|TRBV6-2/TRBV6-3|many|.
CASSYAAGEQFF
TGTGCCAGCAGTTACGCGGCGGGAGAGCAGTTCTTC